The TCR beta chain under discussion was sequenced for a study of T cell repertoires in cytomegalovirus infection (dated by TCRdb to between 2018 and 2020). As for the study more broadly: Recently identified HLA-C-restricted CMV epitopes, whose presentation resists viral immunomodulation, were targeted by peptide stimulations together with well-studied HLA-B-restricted epitopes. Because public TCR beta signatures pointed to carriage of CMV infection together with the matching HLA type, the HLA type of each donor mattered for the analysis.

Spanning cysteine to phenylalanine, the CDR3 consists of 14 amino acids. Just CDR3 DNA is preserved here, 42 bases in frame from base 1. V is reduced by 5 bases and J by 3 bases, leaving a spacing of 12 bases between them. CDR1 and CDR2 (SGHTA, FQGNSA) derive from the germline V gene. The sequencing machine was an Illumina HiSeq 1500. The raw public reads went through TCRdb reprocessing: fastp at Q25, MiXCR clone calling, in-frame beta chains kept. Rows with one shared CDR3 protein collapse into an entry with the most common genes and DNA. This sample lists about 770,000 distinct CDR3 sequences; almost 30% were detected once. 10% to 15% of the sample lies in the top ten. As regards this clonotype: It lacks a known antigen. It has no much larger one-base neighbor in the sample; base qualities were not kept.

Broad study findings and their caveats: Carriers of CMV infection plus the relevant HLA type were discriminated by the cumulative frequency of public TCR beta family members in the study cohort and in an independent roughly 380-donor cohort. In the ex vivo response, HLA-C-restricted CMV-specific TCR beta clonotypes were dominant, and in two of eight donors the single most frequent clonotype came from this HLA-C-restricted group.

The treatment or condition label on this specimen signifies: in vitro stimulation with specific CMV peptide epitopes to enrich CMV-specific T cells. The sequences come from cultured CD8+ T cells from PBMCs, collected from culture after CMV antigen stimulation. The source of this sequence is a human donor in good health (CMV status not recorded). Some clones in this sample may be carry-over from other donors' samples. The rearranged segments are TRBV7-2 and TRBJ2-3; there is no confident call for the D gene. The CDR3 protein sequence reads: CASSGLEDTDTQYF. The base sequence is TGTGCCAGCAGCGGGCTAGAGGATACAGATACGCAGTATTTT.